This T cell receptor (beta chain) was identified in a study of shared clonotypes between healthy human individuals. The naive CD8 subset, CD45RO-negative cells positively selected for CCR7, excluded terminally differentiated effector memory CD45RA+ cells. Per the germline V gene, CDR1 is SEHNR and CDR2 is FQNEAQ (reference sequence). The CDR3 totals 15 residues. Trimming removed 3 bases at V and 5 bases at J, with 17 bases between. Data came from immunoSEQ multiplex PCR; TCRdb stores just in-frame clones and leaves some out. The table records some 740,000 clones, approximately 92% of them present only once.

This sequence joins TRBV7-9 and TRBJ2-7; D could derive from TRBD1 or TRBD2 (5 bases each). Material for sequencing was naive CD8+ T cells sorted from blood. The receptor was derived from a man younger than 40 in good health. CDR3 protein: CASSFLAGTDDEQYF. The CDR3 nucleotides are TGTGCCAGCAGCTTTCTAGCAGGGACCGATGACGAGCAGTACTTC. The whole variable domain, filled in from reference TRBV7-9 and TRBJ2-7, reads DTGVSQNPRHKITKRGQNVTFRCDPISEHNRLYWYRQTLGQGPEFLTYFQNEAQLEKSRLLSDRFSAERPKGSFSTLEIQRTEQGDSAMYLCASSFLAGTDDEQYFGPGTRLTVT.